The present T cell receptor (beta chain) was sequenced within a study of shared clonotypes between healthy human individuals. This clone is a singleton in its sample. Clones were sequenced by immunoSEQ multiplex PCR, and TCRdb holds only the in-frame ones, with some missing. The profile shows about half a million clones, around 80% of them singletons. For genomic DNA, unsorted samples relied on tens of millions of PBMCs. Germline-derived CDR1 and CDR2 are KGHSH and LQKENI. The CDR3 has 13 amino acids. Trimming stripped 2 bases from V and 1 base from J, with 5 bases between. This chain links TRBV18 with TRBJ2-5; possibly TRBD1 for D (5 bases). Input material: PBMCs. The origin of this receptor is a woman between 35 and 50 years old in good health. Some clones in this sample may be carry-over from other donors' samples. CDR3 sequence: CASSPGAQETQYF. CDR3 nucleotide sequence: TGTGCCAGCTCACCAGGGGCCCAAGAGACCCAGTACTTC.